Given below is one TCR beta chain in context. The target antigen is unknown. Sequencing was performed with immunoSEQ multiplex PCR; in TCRdb, only in-frame clones are kept and a portion is missing. This table has around 99,000 clones, around 87% appearing once. Peripheral blood came from all dose cohorts at three timepoints. This record belongs to a study of OX40 agonist ivuxolimab in advanced cancers. Study as a whole: Treatment received earlier with anti-PD-1, anti-PD-L1 or anti-CTLA-4 agents was allowed, and more than 35% had some.

The study, taken as a whole, reports: In the 0.1 to 3.0 mg/kg range, CD4+ and CD8+ blood T cells had expanded clonally by week 6. The specificity for antigen of the expanded peripheral T cells was not determined.

The CDR3 totals 12 residues. Losses at the gene ends were 7 bases for V and 6 bases for J; bases not matched to a gene: 2. In germline, CDR1 is MNHNS, CDR2 SASEGT. Sequenced here: CD4+ or CD8+ T cells sorted from blood, sampled in a trial of the OX40 agonist ivuxolimab. The clonotype originates from an adult with an advanced solid tumor such as melanoma, head and neck, liver or kidney cancer. This chain joins TRBV6-1 and TRBJ1-5, with 8 nucleotides matching TRBD1. The CDR3, as DNA: TGTGCCAGCAAACAGGGGGTTCAGCCCCAGCATTTT. As protein: CASKQGVQPQHF.